What follows are 30 T cell receptor beta chains derived from one specimen sequenced in a study of early T cells in non-severe SARS-CoV-2 infection. TCRdb called the 5' RACE reads again in MiXCR, with one record for every CDR3 protein. The sample yields 30,000 or so distinct CDR3 sequences, 3.5% to 4.5% seen once. The sample taken for sequencing was whole blood. The origin of the receptors is an adult who was a healthcare worker with PCR-confirmed SARS-CoV-2 infection or an uninfected control (not recorded which).

V usage is TRBV10-2 and J usage is TRBJ1-2, with TRBD1 matching over 10 bases. There are 13 residues in the CDR3. The germline V gene has CDR1 WSHSY and CDR2 SAAADI. V lost 4 bases and J lost 8; bases outside the gene matches: 4. The CDR3 protein is CASSGGQGSGYTF. The CDR3 bases are TGCGCCAGCAGTGGGGGACAGGGGAGCGGCTACACCTTC.

This clonotype was picked up many times. The V and J genes are TRBV12-5 and TRBJ1-2; D uncertain. CDR3 length: 14 amino acids. Trimming shortened V by 6 bases and J by 8 bases, and 19 bases separated the two germline ends. Germline V gene data show CDR1 as LGHNT and CDR2 as FRNRAP. The DNA for the CDR3 is TGTGCTAGTGGGGCGATCCAGCAGTACCGAGGCTACACCTTC. Translating gives CASGAIQQYRGYTF.

In this sample, this clonotype turned up many times. The V call is TRBV3-1, the J call TRBJ2-1; no clear D. CDR1 and CDR2 (germline): LGHDT, YNNKEL (reference sequence). Between the trimmed V and J ends, which lost 0 bases and 8 bases, there was a span of 23 bases. This CDR3 has 18 residues. The DNA of the CDR3 is TGTGCCAGCAGCCAAGACAGTCCCCCTAAGGAAGGTTTTGATGAGCAGTTCTTC. Translated: CASSQDSPPKEGFDEQFF.

This clonotype was picked up many times. This sequence joins TRBV20-1 and TRBJ2-4; 10 positions match TRBD2. Germline V CDR1 and CDR2: DFQATT, SNEGSKA (reference sequence). This CDR3 region has 17 residues. V was pared by 0 bases and J by 3 bases, with 8 bases of the junction left unmatched. The CDR3 DNA sequence: TGCAGTGCTAGAGATTATCGGTCTAGCGGGGGCAAAAACATTCAGTACTTC. It translates to CSARDYRSSGGKNIQYF.

Ten or more counts support this clonotype. The chain combines TRBV29-1 with TRBJ2-1, with 13 bases aligning to TRBD2. The V and J ends lost 6 bases and 9 bases, in that order; junction bases with no gene match: 11. This CDR3 comprises 15 residues. Germline V lookup: CDR1 SQVTM, CDR2 ANQGSEA. As DNA, the CDR3 is TGCAGCGTCGCCCCTGGACTAGCGGGAGTAGGTGAGCAGTTCTTC. Translating it yields CSVAPGLAGVGEQFF.

This clonotype was found many times. V is TRBV29-1 and J is TRBJ2-7, with D tentatively TRBD2 (6 bases). Germline assignment: CDR1 SQVTM and CDR2 ANQGSEA. Trimming took off 8 bases at V and 7 bases at J, with 21 bases between the two ends. This CDR3 is built from 13 residues. The DNA of the CDR3 is TGCAGCTCCTGGGGCGGCGGGGTGGGGGAGCAGTACTTC. This encodes CSSWGGGVGEQYF.

This clonotype showed up many times. CDR3 amino acids: CASSVTGQPYEQYF. In DNA form, the CDR3 reads TGTGCCAGCAGTGTTACGGGACAGCCCTACGAGCAGTACTTC. V and J are TRBV2 and TRBJ2-7, with 7 bases aligning to TRBD1. Trimming at V came to 4 bases and at J to 2 bases, leaving 5 bases not matched to a gene. CDR3 length: 14 amino acids. Germline V CDR1 and CDR2: SNHLY, FYNNEI.

The chain carries TRBV11-3 and TRBJ2-1; 8 nucleotides align to TRBD2. V lost 1 base to trimming and J lost 7 bases; unmatched junction nucleotides: 15. CDR1 and CDR2 from the germline V gene are SGHNT and YENEEA. The CDR3 has 18 residues. CDR3 sequence: CASSLGGLSSGVWNEQFF. DNA for the CDR3: TGTGCCAGCAGCTTAGGAGGTTTGAGTAGCGGGGTCTGGAATGAGCAGTTCTTC.

This clonotype was observed many times. A junction boundary mismatches the germline segment, possibly from a read error. This sequence joins TRBV7-7 and TRBJ2-5; D remains unclear. The germline V gene has CDR1 SSHAT and CDR2 FNYEAQ (reference sequence). This CDR3 comprises 15 residues. CDR3 loop: CASSLAGRPDETQYF. CDR3 sequence (DNA): TGTGCTAGCAGCTTAGCCGGCAGACCCGACGAGACCCAGTACTTC.

The genes are TRBV18 and TRBJ1-2; a possible D gene is TRBD1 (5 bases). Germline CDR1 and CDR2: KGHSH and LQKENI. The CDR3 consists of 15 residues. Trimming took off 0 bases at V and 6 bases at J, with 14 bases between the two ends. As DNA, the CDR3 is TGTGCCAGCTCACCACCGGAGGGGCGCCGGGATGGCTACACCTTC. Translation: CASSPPEGRRDGYTF.

This clonotype occurred many times. The genes are TRBV20-1 and TRBJ1-5; 9 bases align to TRBD1. With 6 bases clipped from V and 6 bases from J, the junction kept 9 bases outside the gene matches. CDR3 length: 14 amino acids. Germline V gene data show CDR1 as DFQATT and CDR2 as SNEGSKA (reference sequence). The CDR3 nucleotides are TGCAGTGCGGGCACGACAGGGGGAAGTCAGCCCCAGCATTTT. Its translation is CSAGTTGGSQPQHF.

The chain uses TRBV10-3 and TRBJ2-7; 8 bases fit TRBD1. CDR3 length: 14 residues. Per germline, CDR1 ENHRY and CDR2 SYGVKD. V lost 6 bases, J lost 6 bases, and 10 bases stayed unmatched. DNA of the CDR3: TGTGCCATCAGCCTACAGGGGGGAGTAGGCGAGCAGTACTTC. Translating gives CAISLQGGVGEQYF.

Ten or more counts support this clonotype. The chain is built from TRBV7-9 and TRBJ2-1; 7 bases align to TRBD2. Trimming removed 5 bases from V and 1 base from J; junction bases left unmatched: 14. Germline values: CDR1 SEHNR, CDR2 FQNEAQ (reference sequence). CDR3 length equals 18 residues. The CDR3 reads CASSPRSVTSRSYNEQFF. In DNA form, the CDR3 reads TGTGCCAGCAGCCCTAGATCAGTGACTAGCAGGTCCTACAATGAGCAGTTCTTC.

This clonotype was seen ten or more times. The chain joins TRBV30 to TRBJ1-5; D is undetermined. The V gene's germline CDR1 is GTSNPN and CDR2 SVGIG (reference sequence). The V gene lost 1 base and the J gene lost 3 bases, with 10 bases spanning the gap. This CDR3 region has 14 residues. CDR3: CAWSAGSLNQPQHF. The CDR3 region has the DNA TGTGCCTGGAGTGCCGGGAGCCTCAATCAGCCCCAGCATTTT.

This clonotype came up many times. The chain recombines TRBV5-4 with TRBJ2-6; D not certain. Germline V gene lookup returns CDR1 SGHNT and CDR2 YYREEE (reference sequence). V was trimmed by 0 bases and J by 0 bases, leaving 4 bases between them. CDR3 length: 15 amino acids. CDR3 in DNA: TGTGCCAGCAGCTTGGGGAGCTCTGGGGCCAACGTCCTGACTTTC. Protein: CASSLGSSGANVLTF.

This clonotype was seen at least ten times. The rearrangement links TRBV7-9 to TRBJ2-5, with 7 positions matching TRBD2. Germline-derived CDR1 and CDR2 are SEHNR and FQNEAQ (reference sequence). J gave up 5 bases and V 1 base, and 10 bases lay outside the gene matches. This CDR3 has 16 amino acids. CDR3 nucleotide sequence: TGTGCCAGCAGCTTAGTCCGCCTAGCGGTTGGGGAGACCCAGTACTTC. This encodes CASSLVRLAVGETQYF.

Ten or more counts support this clonotype. This chain uses TRBV10-3 with TRBJ2-7, with 10 bases aligning to TRBD1. J was trimmed by 7 bases and V by 10 bases; bases with no gene match: 13. The CDR3 runs 14 residues. Germline CDR1 is ENHRY and CDR2 is SYGVKD. CDR3 in DNA: TGTGCCAGCAAATCCGGGACAGGGGTGACAGAGCAGTACTTC. Amino acid sequence: CASKSGTGVTEQYF.

This clonotype was observed many times. The chain is built from TRBV4-1 and TRBJ2-3, with 10 nucleotides matching TRBD2. Germline CDR1 and CDR2: MGHRA and YSYEKL. The junction had 1 base not matched to a gene; V was cut back by 0 bases and J by 4 bases. This CDR3 has 15 residues. CDR3 in DNA: TGCGCCAGCAGCCAAGAAGCGGGAGGGCCAGATACGCAGTATTTT. As protein: CASSQEAGGPDTQYF.

This clonotype was picked up many times. The chain recombines TRBV18 with TRBJ2-6; D call uncertain. Germline CDR1 reads KGHSH; CDR2 reads LQKENI. There are 13 residues in the CDR3. With 5 bases removed from V and 1 base from J, the gap between germline ends came to 3 bases. For the CDR3, the DNA is TGTGCCAGCTCATCTTCTGGGGCCAACGTCCTGACTTTC. Protein product: CASSSSGANVLTF.

This clonotype was seen ten or more times. The V and J genes are TRBV11-2 and TRBJ2-7; D not certain. There are 12 residues in the CDR3. The V end was cut by 1 base, the J end by 4 bases, with 5 bases between. Looked up from germline, CDR1 is SGHAT and CDR2 is FQNNGV. The CDR3 DNA is TGTGCCAGCAGCTTAGCCGGGTACGAGCAGTACTTC. Its protein is CASSLAGYEQYF.

The table lists this clonotype with a few counts. The chain carries TRBV7-2 and TRBJ1-5; 9 nucleotides match TRBD1. J lost 7 bases, V lost 5 bases, and 9 bases had no gene match. CDR1 SGHTA and CDR2 FQGNSA come from the germline V gene. The CDR3 length is 15 residues. The CDR3 here is CASSREGQGDQPQHF. The CDR3 region has the DNA TGTGCCAGCAGCCGAGAGGGACAGGGAGACCAGCCCCAGCATTTT.

This clonotype came up many times. This chain uses TRBV19 with TRBJ2-4; 7 bases fit TRBD1. CDR3 length: 13 amino acids. Germline V CDR1 and CDR2: LNHDA, SQIVND (reference sequence). J lost 9 bases, V lost 2 bases, and 4 bases had no gene match. The chain's CDR3 is CASSINRGGIQYF. CDR3 in DNA: TGTGCCAGTAGTATAAACAGGGGTGGCATTCAGTACTTC.

This clonotype appeared many times. The chain couples TRBV7-8 to TRBJ1-6, with a weak D call TRBD1 (6 bases). Germline CDR1 SGHVS, CDR2 FQNEAQ. V shed 5 bases and J shed 0 bases, with 14 bases lying between them. The CDR3 loop spans 17 amino acids. In DNA form, the CDR3 reads TGTGCCAGCAGCCGGGGGCGGACGAGCTCCTATAATTCACCCCTCCACTTT. This encodes CASSRGRTSSYNSPLHF.

The chain is built from TRBV28 and TRBJ1-1; no clear D. The CDR3 length is 11 residues. V gave up 5 bases and J gave up 10 bases, with 11 bases separating them. Germline CDR1 and CDR2: MDHEN and SYDVKM. The CDR3 loop is CASSTPSRAFF. For the CDR3, the DNA is TGTGCCAGCAGTACCCCCTCCAGAGCTTTCTTT.

This clonotype was detected ten times or more. The rearrangement uses TRBV3-1 and TRBJ2-7; D remains unclear. V was trimmed by 2 bases and J by 1 base, leaving 9 bases between them. Germline CDR1 and CDR2: LGHDT and YNNKEL (reference sequence). The CDR3 extends over 14 amino acids. The chain's CDR3 is CASSQLGVSYEQYF. CDR3 in DNA: TGTGCCAGCAGCCAACTGGGCGTTTCCTACGAGCAGTACTTC.

This clonotype was observed a handful of times. The rearrangement links TRBV11-2 to TRBJ2-7; no reliable D call. This CDR3 has 13 amino acids. With 4 bases removed from V and 4 bases from J, the gap between germline ends came to 11 bases. Germline V gene lookup returns CDR1 SGHAT and CDR2 FQNNGV. Here the CDR3 DNA reads TGTGCCAGCAGCTCCCCCGGATTTTACGAGCAGTACTTC. It yields the protein CASSSPGFYEQYF.

The table lists this clonotype with many counts. This chain links TRBV21-1 with TRBJ2-3; the D call of TRBD1 is as the table states it, not checked on the DNA. TRBV21-1 is tagged as a pseudogene. This CDR3 has 13 residues. CDR3: CATTGRGTDTQYF. DNA for the CDR3: TGTGCTACCACGGGACGGGGCACAGATACGCAGTATTTT.

J is TRBJ1-2 and V is TRBV12-3 or TRBV12-4; D unclear. V gave up 6 bases and J gave up 8 bases, with 13 bases separating them. The length of the CDR3 is 12 residues. The DNA of the CDR3 is TGTGCCAGCAGCGGACCGATAAGGGGCTACACCTTC. As protein: CASSGPIRGYTF.

As for this clonotype: Given a much more abundant clone one base away, this may be a read error. The V gene is TRBV7-8, the J gene TRBJ1-1; D is ambiguous. This CDR3 contains 12 residues. Germline loops: CDR1 SGHVS, CDR2 FQNEAQ. CDR3 bases: TGTGCCAGCCGCGGTGTGAGCACTGAAACTTTCTTT. Amino acids: CASRGVSTETFF. The full variable domain, its missing parts supplied by reference TRBV7-8 and TRBJ1-1, is GAGVSQSPRYKVAKRGQDVALRCDPISGHVSLFWYQQALGQGPEFLTYFQNEAQLDKSGLPSDRFFAERPEGSVSTLKIQRTQQEDSAVYLCASRGVSTETFFGQGTRLTVV.

V is TRBV5-1 and J is TRBJ1-1, with a tentative D call TRBD1 (5 bases). Germline CDR1 and CDR2: SGHRS and YFSETQ. CDR3 size: 15 residues. The ends were cut back, 4 bases at V and 4 bases at J, with 17 bases in the middle. This chain's CDR3 is CASSPSTGEATEAFF. The CDR3 DNA sequence: TGCGCCAGCAGCCCCAGCACGGGGGAGGCCACTGAAGCTTTCTTT.